Presented here are 32 T cell receptor beta chains from one specimen sequenced in a study of OX40 agonist ivuxolimab in advanced cancers. Some clones are missing from TCRdb's copy, which holds only in-frame ones; the method was immunoSEQ multiplex PCR. The table includes approximately 52,000 clones, approximately 84% detected once. This specimen was CD4+ or CD8+ T cells sorted from blood, taken in a trial of the OX40 agonist ivuxolimab. These receptors were obtained from an adult with an advanced solid tumor such as melanoma, head and neck, liver or kidney cancer.

The chain links TRBV5-6 to TRBJ1-4; D gene unclear. Germline CDR1 and CDR2: SGHDT and YYEEEE. The V and J ends lost 2 bases and 8 bases respectively, with 13 bases between them. The CDR3 consists of 14 residues. CDR3 sequence: CASSFGPWGEKLFF. The CDR3 DNA follows: TGTGCCAGCAGCTTCGGCCCTTGGGGAGAAAAACTGTTTTTT.

The chain recombines TRBV28 with TRBJ1-6; 7 bases align to TRBD1. CDR3 size: 15 residues. Trimming removed 5 bases from V and 8 bases from J; junction bases left unmatched: 9. From germline, CDR1 is MDHEN and CDR2 SYDVKM. CDR3 loop: CASSDRTGPYSPLHF. The DNA of the CDR3 is TGTGCCAGCAGTGACCGGACAGGTCCCTATTCACCCCTCCACTTT.

The chain employs TRBV21-1 and TRBJ2-3; the D segment call TRBD1 is taken from the table without a DNA check. TRBV21-1 is designated a pseudogene. The CDR3 contains 16 residues. In DNA form, the CDR3 reads TGTGCCAGCAGCACAACTACAGGGAAAACCCCAGATACGCAGTATTTT. This sequence encodes CASSTTTGKTPDTQYF.

The chain carries TRBV5-4 and TRBJ2-3; TRBD2 aligns across 12 bases. This CDR3 is 20 amino acids long. The germline gives CDR1 SGHNT, CDR2 YYREEE (reference sequence). V lost 5 bases to trimming and J lost 1 base; unmatched junction nucleotides: 17. Written as DNA, the CDR3 is TGTGCCAGCAGTCAGGAAGGGGCACTAGCGGGAGGTGGGGGCACAGATACGCAGTATTTT. It specifies CASSQEGALAGGGGTDTQYF.

The chain links TRBV6-6 to TRBJ2-3, with 11 bases that match TRBD2. The CDR3 is 15 residues long. The V gene's germline CDR1 is MNHNY and CDR2 SVGAGI (reference sequence). J lost 3 bases, V lost 7 bases, and 6 bases had no gene match. CDR3 sequence reads: CASILAGGRTDTQYF. DNA for the CDR3: TGTGCCAGCATCCTAGCGGGGGGCAGGACAGATACGCAGTATTTT.

This chain connects TRBV28 to TRBJ2-1; D might be TRBD1 or TRBD2, each matching 5 bases. Per germline, CDR1 MDHEN and CDR2 SYDVKM. This CDR3 has 18 amino acids. Trimming stripped 6 bases from V and 6 bases from J, with 27 bases between. The CDR3: CASSWERPTGWAINEQFF. The CDR3 nucleotides read TGTGCCAGCAGCTGGGAGAGGCCCACAGGATGGGCAATCAATGAGCAGTTCTTC.

The chain links TRBV7-9 to TRBJ1-6; D gene unclear. CDR1 is SEHNR and CDR2 is FQNEAQ in the germline V gene (reference sequence). The CDR3 contains 15 residues. Trimming took 5 bases from V and 7 from J, leaving 15 bases between them. CDR3 residues: CASSPGTGRNSPLHF. CDR3 nucleotide sequence: TGTGCCAGCAGCCCAGGAACCGGTCGAAATTCACCCCTCCACTTT.

The V gene is TRBV9, the J gene TRBJ2-7; perhaps TRBD2 as D (7 bases). V lost 0 bases and J lost 5, with 18 bases in between. The CDR3 spans 16 residues. Germline CDR1 is SGDLS and CDR2 is YYNGEE. Here the CDR3 reads CASSVVSGAGAHEQYF. CDR3 DNA sequence: TGTGCCAGCAGCGTAGTCAGCGGTGCGGGGGCCCACGAGCAGTACTTC.

Here the CDR3 reads CASAPLGYGYTF. CDR3 DNA sequence: TGTGCCTCCGCACCCCTAGGCTATGGCTACACCTTC. The chain carries TRBV6-5 and TRBJ1-2, with D unclear. CDR1 MNHEY and CDR2 SVGAGI come from the germline V gene. Trimming left V 11 bases short and J 4 bases short, with 14 bases between. The CDR3 contains 12 residues.

This sequence joins TRBV7-9 and TRBJ2-7; perhaps TRBD1 as D (6 bases). Germline assignment: CDR1 SEHNR and CDR2 FQNEAQ (reference sequence). The CDR3 length is 15 residues. V was shortened by 2 bases and J by 1 base, with 12 bases between the two germline ends. CDR3 nucleotides: TGTGCCAGCAGCTTACGGGCAGGGGATTCCTACGAGCAGTACTTC. Translated, it gives CASSLRAGDSYEQYF.

Turning to this clone: At one end the junction does not follow the germline gene, possibly because of a read error. The CDR3, as DNA: TGTGCCAGCAGTGAACGGCTAGCGGGAGGGAGGTCCTTC. Residues: CASSERLAGGRSF. The chain links TRBV6-1 to TRBJ2-7; 12 positions agree with TRBD2. This CDR3 spans 13 amino acids. Germline values: CDR1 MNHNS, CDR2 SASEGT.

This CDR3 reads CASRMQGIDFHGELFF. The CDR3 DNA reads TGTGCCAGCAGAATGCAGGGAATTGATTTTCACGGGGAGCTGTTTTTT. V is TRBV2 and J is TRBJ2-2; TRBD1 might be the D (5 bases). Trimming removed 6 bases at V and 7 bases at J, with 21 bases between. Germline loops: CDR1 SNHLY, CDR2 FYNNEI. The CDR3 runs to 16 residues.

The gene calls are TRBV6-5 and TRBJ2-3; a possible D gene is TRBD2 (5 bases). Deletions cut 7 bases from V and 2 bases from J, with 10 bases between. Germline values: CDR1 MNHEY, CDR2 SVGAGI. This CDR3 contains 13 residues. CDR3 sequence: CASKGSVTDTQYF. The CDR3 DNA is TGTGCCAGCAAAGGGAGCGTCACAGATACGCAGTATTTT.

This clone turned up a few times. The genes are TRBV9 and TRBJ1-5, with D perhaps TRBD1 (6 bases). Germline V gene lookup returns CDR1 SGDLS and CDR2 YYNGEE. With 3 bases removed from V and 3 bases from J, the gap between germline ends came to 10 bases. The CDR3 is made up of 14 amino acids. CDR3 nucleotides: TGTGCCAGCAGCGAGGGACAACTCAATCAGCCCCAGCATTTT. It encodes CASSEGQLNQPQHF.

The chain combines TRBV15 with TRBJ2-7; 8 bases align to TRBD2. The germline V gene encodes CDR1 LNHNV and CDR2 YYDKDF (reference sequence). V shed 1 base, J shed 6 bases, and the junction held 8 bases outside the gene matches. The CDR3 has 15 amino acids. The CDR3 spells CATSRANSGGGEQYF. In nucleotides, the CDR3 is TGTGCCACCAGCAGAGCGAACAGCGGGGGAGGCGAGCAGTACTTC.

The J gene is TRBJ1-2, the V gene TRBV5-1; 8 bases align to TRBD1. This CDR3 contains 16 residues. The germline V gene encodes CDR1 SGHRS and CDR2 YFSETQ. J was trimmed by 6 bases and V by 4 bases; bases with no gene match: 14. CDR3 protein: CASSLGAAGGKDGYTF. The CDR3, as DNA: TGCGCCAGCAGCCTTGGTGCCGCAGGGGGCAAGGATGGCTACACCTTC.

The gene calls are TRBV7-2 and TRBJ1-2; 7 positions agree with TRBD1. Germline values: CDR1 SGHTA, CDR2 FQGNSA. Trimming at V came to 4 bases and at J to 6 bases, leaving 8 bases not matched to a gene. The CDR3 length is 14 residues. CDR3 region: CASSSGRGQDGYTF. As DNA, the CDR3 is TGTGCCAGCAGCTCGGGAAGGGGGCAGGATGGCTACACCTTC.

A single count supports this clone. This chain uses TRBV4-3 with TRBJ1-3; no firm D call. This CDR3 comprises 13 residues. Germline V gene data show CDR1 as LGHNA and CDR2 as YSLEER. Trimming cost V 1 base and J 2 bases, with 3 bases left between them. For the CDR3, the DNA is TGCGCCAGCAGCCAAGGACCTGGAAACACCATATATTTT. It yields the protein CASSQGPGNTIYF.

This rearrangement joins TRBV30 to TRBJ1-6; 7 positions agree with TRBD1. The germline gives CDR1 GTSNPN, CDR2 SVGIG (reference sequence). V dropped 2 bases and J dropped 6; count of bases not matched to a gene: 10. The CDR3 length is 16 residues. DNA of the CDR3: TGTGCCTGGAGTTTCCGGACAGGAGGCGGTAATTCACCCCTCCACTTT. Amino acids: CAWSFRTGGGNSPLHF.

The chain employs TRBV19 and TRBJ1-5; perhaps TRBD1 as D (5 bases). This CDR3 comprises 17 residues. Germline CDR1 LNHDA, CDR2 SQIVND (reference sequence). V lost 4 bases and J lost 9, with 25 bases in between. CDR3 in amino acids: CASSNRTSRSRPRPQHF. As DNA, the CDR3 is TGTGCCAGTAGTAATCGGACAAGTCGCTCCCGTCCCCGGCCCCAGCATTTT.

Only one count was recorded for this clone. CDR3 sequence: CASSRDYQNTGELFF. CDR3 DNA sequence: TGTGCCAGCAGCCGGGACTATCAGAACACCGGGGAGCTGTTTTTT. The chain has TRBV27 and TRBJ2-2; TRBD2 matches at 7 bases. CDR3 length equals 15 residues. The V and J ends lost 6 bases and 1 base, in that order; junction bases with no gene match: 5. Germline V gives CDR1 MNHEY, CDR2 SMNVEV (reference sequence).

The rearrangement uses TRBV30 and TRBJ1-2; 7 bases line up with TRBD1. Germline values: CDR1 GTSNPN, CDR2 SVGIG (reference sequence). The CDR3 is made up of 14 amino acids. V lost 3 bases to trimming and J lost 6 bases; unmatched junction nucleotides: 10. CDR3 coding DNA: TGTGCCTGGAGGCCTTTACAGGGGCGCAATGGCTACACCTTC. It specifies CAWRPLQGRNGYTF. The full variable domain, completed using reference TRBV30 and TRBJ1-2, is SQTIHQWPATLVQPVGSPLSLECTVEGTSNPNLYWYRQAAGRGLQLLFYSVGIGQISSEVPQNLSASRPQDRQFILSSKKLLLSDSGFYLCAWRPLQGRNGYTFGSGTRLTVV.

J is TRBJ1-4 and V is TRBV18; a possible D gene is TRBD1 (5 bases). Germline CDR1 KGHSH, CDR2 LQKENI. The CDR3 length is 14 residues. The V gene lost 6 bases and the J gene lost 5 bases, with 13 bases spanning the gap. As DNA, the CDR3 is TGTGCCAGCTCCACCGGGGGATCGAATGAAAAACTGTTTTTT. Its translation: CASSTGGSNEKLFF.

A word on this clone: The junction differs from germline at one of its ends, possibly a read error. This CDR3 is also generated by other DNA sequences in the sample. The chain recombines TRBV6-1 with TRBJ1-3; D unclear. CDR3 length: 14 amino acids. Germline V gene data show CDR1 as MNHNS and CDR2 as SASEGT. CDR3 bases: TGTGCCAGCAGGGGCTTCAGCTCTGGAAACACCATATACTTT. Translation gives CASRGFSSGNTIYF.

The chain is built from TRBV30 and TRBJ1-6; perhaps TRBD1 as D (5 bases). Germline V CDR1 and CDR2: GTSNPN, SVGIG (reference sequence). The germline V and J ends were trimmed by 3 bases and 7 bases, with 13 bases remaining between them. CDR3 size: 14 residues. The DNA for the CDR3 is TGTGCCTGGAGGTCCGGGACCTTAAATTCACCCCTCCACTTT. Translation gives CAWRSGTLNSPLHF.

The genes are TRBV4-3 and TRBJ2-1; no clear D. The V end was cut by 1 base, the J end by 6 bases, with 4 bases between. CDR1 is LGHNA and CDR2 is YSLEER in the germline V gene. This CDR3 has 12 amino acids. CDR3 loop: CASSQVGNEQFF. CDR3 sequence (DNA): TGCGCCAGCAGCCAAGTGGGCAATGAGCAGTTCTTC.

The rearrangement links TRBV28 to TRBJ2-7, with TRBD1 matching over 10 bases. The CDR3 sequence is 16 residues long. The germline V gene encodes CDR1 MDHEN and CDR2 SYDVKM. The trim removed 7 bases at V and 1 base at J, leaving 10 bases unmatched. The CDR3 reads CASNSVRDRGSYEQYF. CDR3 in DNA: TGTGCCAGCAACTCCGTCCGGGACAGGGGTTCCTACGAGCAGTACTTC.

This clone was counted only a few times. The chain joins TRBV5-6 to TRBJ1-1; D not certain. The CDR3 length is 15 residues. Trimming shortened V by 4 bases and J by 3 bases, and 16 bases separated the two germline ends. CDR1 and CDR2 from the germline V gene are SGHDT and YYEEEE. CDR3 residues: CASSAAYETYTEAFF. The CDR3, as DNA: TGTGCCAGCAGCGCGGCGTATGAGACGTACACTGAAGCTTTCTTT.

V is TRBV7-9 and J is TRBJ2-1, with D unresolved. Germline lookup yields CDR1 SEHNR and CDR2 FQNEAQ (reference sequence). CDR3 size: 13 residues. Trimming stripped 4 bases from V and 7 bases from J, with 11 bases between. CDR3 DNA sequence: TGTGCCAGCAGCTCCGTACGGCCGAATGAGCAGTTCTTC. Protein: CASSSVRPNEQFF.

This clone appeared a single time. CDR3: CASRGQNTEAFF. DNA for the CDR3: TGTGCCAGTAGAGGACAGAATACTGAAGCTTTCTTT. The V and J genes are TRBV19 and TRBJ1-1; D may be TRBD1 (6 bases). This CDR3 region has 12 residues. Germline lookup yields CDR1 LNHDA and CDR2 SQIVND (reference sequence). The V gene lost 6 bases and the J gene lost 5 bases, with 10 bases spanning the gap.

This chain links TRBV4-3 with TRBJ2-1; D unresolved. V was shortened by 0 bases and J by 4 bases, with 4 bases between the two germline ends. The CDR3 spans 13 residues. CDR1 is LGHNA, CDR2 YSLEER, per germline. For the CDR3, the DNA is TGCGCCAGCAGCCAAGAACAGTACAATGAGCAGTTCTTC. Translation gives CASSQEQYNEQFF.

The chain recombines TRBV19 with TRBJ2-3, with unresolved D. Per the germline V gene, CDR1 is LNHDA and CDR2 is SQIVND (reference sequence). Deletions cut 3 bases from V and 1 base from J, with 8 bases between. There are 14 residues in the CDR3. DNA of the CDR3: TGTGCCAGTAGTATTGAGTTGGGCACAGATACGCAGTATTTT. Encoded protein: CASSIELGTDTQYF.